The 26 T cell receptor beta chains below were found in one sample sequenced in a study of CD8 T cells in ankylosing spondylitis. The study, taken as a whole, reports: Within ankylosing spondylitis blood, a TCR beta motif made up of several highly homologous variants appeared to be characteristic.

The antigens these receptors bind are not known. TCRdb independently ran MiXCR on the 5' RACE reads; one entry per CDR3 protein. The repertoire has more than 300,000 distinct CDR3 sequences, 6.5% to 10% of them found once; the top ten carry less than 15%. The source material was blood, either unsorted or a sorted T cell fraction (not recorded which). The receptors come from a male donor with ankylosing spondylitis.

The table lists this clonotype with a few counts. The chain carries TRBV12-3 or TRBV12-4 and TRBJ2-2, with D perhaps given as TRBD1 or TRBD2 (5 bases each). The CDR3 is 14 residues long. The germline V and J ends were trimmed by 7 bases and 1 base, with 10 bases remaining between them. CDR3 nucleotides: TGTGCCAGCATACCGGGACGGAACACCGGGGAGCTGTTTTTT. This codes for CASIPGRNTGELFF.

This clonotype was recorded a few times. The chain has TRBV10-3 and TRBJ2-1; the match to TRBD2 covers 11 bases. This CDR3 is built from 16 residues. Germline V CDR1 and CDR2: ENHRY, SYGVKD. Germline trimming cut 5 bases from V and 3 bases from J; bases unmatched to any gene: 6. CDR3 in DNA: TGTGCCATCAGTACTAGCGGGAGCCCAAACTACAATGAGCAGTTCTTC. This encodes CAISTSGSPNYNEQFF.

This clonotype was recorded many times. The rearrangement links TRBV7-2 to TRBJ2-5; 9 bases match TRBD2. The CDR3 is 15 amino acids. V gave up 2 bases and J gave up 5 bases; unmatched junction bases: 6. The germline V gene encodes CDR1 SGHTA and CDR2 FQGNSA. Written as DNA, the CDR3 is TGTGCCAGCAGCTTACCTAGCGGGGTGGTGGAGACCCAGTACTTC. Translated: CASSLPSGVVETQYF.

The rearrangement uses TRBV4-1 and TRBJ2-3, with a weak D call TRBD1 (6 bases). This CDR3 region has 15 residues. Germline V CDR1 and CDR2: MGHRA, YSYEKL. Deletions cut 4 bases from V and 2 bases from J, with 13 bases between. The CDR3: CASSRGGSITDTQYF. Here the CDR3 DNA reads TGCGCCAGCAGCCGAGGGGGTAGCATCACAGATACGCAGTATTTT.

This clonotype was seen more than once but under ten times. J is TRBJ2-5 and V is TRBV29-1; D gene unclear. The length of the CDR3 is 12 residues. Germline CDR1 SQVTM, CDR2 ANQGSEA. Trimming took 3 bases from V and 4 from J, leaving 9 bases between them. CDR3 DNA: TGCAGCGTTGAGGTCAGATCAGAGACCCAGTACTTC. Its protein product is CSVEVRSETQYF.

This clonotype was counted many times. The V and J genes are TRBV5-6 and TRBJ1-5; D gene unclear. Per germline, CDR1 SGHDT and CDR2 YYEEEE. The CDR3 extends over 15 amino acids. Trimming pared 0 bases from V and 7 bases from J, leaving 14 bases between. The CDR3 loop is CASSLGQAVRQPQHF. CDR3 DNA sequence: TGTGCCAGCAGCTTGGGTCAGGCCGTAAGACAGCCCCAGCATTTT.

The V gene is TRBV20-1, the J gene TRBJ1-1; D unclear. Trimming removed 2 bases from V and 7 bases from J, with 11 bases in between. The length of the CDR3 is 12 residues. In germline, CDR1 is DFQATT, CDR2 SNEGSKA (reference sequence). CDR3 DNA: TGCAGTGCTAGAATGGCACTGAATGAAGCTTTCTTT. It yields the protein CSARMALNEAFF.

This clonotype was observed a few times. V and J are TRBV28 and TRBJ2-5, with a possible D match to TRBD1 (6 bases). The CDR3 runs 13 residues. The germline gives CDR1 MDHEN, CDR2 SYDVKM. V lost 6 bases to trimming and J lost 3 bases, with 11 bases between them. The CDR3 region is CASRITGKETQYF. CDR3 DNA sequence: TGTGCCAGCAGAATTACAGGGAAAGAGACCCAGTACTTC.

This clonotype has only a few counts. The chain uses TRBV6-2 or TRBV6-3 and TRBJ2-7; weak D call: TRBD2 (6 bases). With 2 bases removed from V and 0 bases from J, the gap between germline ends came to 8 bases. This CDR3 has 14 amino acids. Germline-derived CDR1 and CDR2 are MNHEY and SVGEGT. CDR3 in amino acids: CASSYGRDSYEQYF. The DNA for the CDR3 is TGTGCCAGCAGTTACGGGCGGGACTCCTACGAGCAGTACTTC.

This clonotype has a handful of counts. The chain carries TRBV12-3 or TRBV12-4 and TRBJ1-1, with D maybe TRBD1 (6 bases). This CDR3 spans 13 amino acids. The CDR3 region has the DNA TGTGTAACGCGAGGGGGGCTGGGCACTGAAGCTTTCTTT. Residues: CVTRGGLGTEAFF.

As DNA, the CDR3 is TGTGCCAGCAGTTTAGGAGGGGGGGCCAACTACTACAATGAGCAGTTCTTC. Translation: CASSLGGGANYYNEQFF. The chain carries TRBV12-3 or TRBV12-4 and TRBJ2-1, with D tentatively TRBD2 (7 bases). V gave up 1 base and J gave up 3 bases, with 16 bases separating them. The CDR3 totals 17 residues.

This clonotype has a handful of counts. The chain uses TRBV5-1 and TRBJ2-1; a weak D match, TRBD2 (5 bases). The CDR3 extends over 15 amino acids. V lost 3 bases to trimming and J lost 6 bases, with 16 bases between them. Germline lookup yields CDR1 SGHRS and CDR2 YFSETQ. The CDR3 DNA is TGCGCCAGCAGCTGGGGTTTGCGGGTAGGCAATGAGCAGTTCTTC. Protein: CASSWGLRVGNEQFF.

This clonotype was seen more than once but under ten times. This chain links TRBV5-1 with TRBJ1-1, with D maybe TRBD1 (6 bases). The CDR3 consists of 16 residues. The ends were cut back, 7 bases at V and 2 bases at J, with 21 bases in the middle. Germline V CDR1 and CDR2: SGHRS, YFSETQ. The CDR3 DNA reads as TGCGCCAGCCGACCCGGAGGGGGGGCGAGTAACACTGAAGCTTTCTTT. Its protein product is CASRPGGGASNTEAFF. The complete variable domain, with remaining parts taken from reference TRBV5-1 and TRBJ1-1, reads KAGVTQTPRYLIKTRGQQVTLSCSPISGHRSVSWYQQTPGQGLQFLFEYFSETQRNKGNFPGRFSGRQFSNSRSEMNVSTLELGDSALYLCASRPGGGASNTEAFFGQGTRLTVV.

This clonotype was counted only a few times. V and J are TRBV3-1 and TRBJ1-4; D call uncertain. Looked up from germline, CDR1 is LGHDT and CDR2 is YNNKEL (reference sequence). The CDR3 is made up of 15 amino acids. V gave up 3 bases and J gave up 5 bases, with 13 bases separating them. The CDR3, as DNA: TGTGCCAGCAGCCAGGGCCTTTCCCCAAATGAAAAACTGTTTTTT. Encoded protein: CASSQGLSPNEKLFF.

This clonotype was detected many times. This rearrangement joins TRBV29-1 to TRBJ2-1; 12 bases fit TRBD2. Unmatched junction bases numbered 19, after V lost 7 bases and J lost 3 bases. CDR1 and CDR2 from the germline V gene are SQVTM and ANQGSEA. The CDR3 is 19 amino acids. CDR3 sequence (DNA): TGCAGCGCCACAGGGATAACCGCGGGACTAGCGGGTTTCTACAATGAGCAGTTCTTC. Translating gives CSATGITAGLAGFYNEQFF.

This clonotype was observed a handful of times. V is TRBV20-1 and J is TRBJ2-3; 7 bases match TRBD1. The CDR3 runs to 13 residues. The ends lost 3 bases at V and 4 bases at J; junction bases unmatched: 4. The germline gives CDR1 DFQATT, CDR2 SNEGSKA (reference sequence). CDR3 region: CSASTGDSDTQYF. In DNA, the CDR3 is TGCAGTGCTAGCACAGGGGATTCAGATACGCAGTATTTT.

The chain carries TRBV6-2 or TRBV6-3 and TRBJ1-1; D unresolved. V lost 3 bases to trimming and J lost 5 bases, with 19 bases between them. The CDR3 runs 16 residues. Per the germline V gene, CDR1 is MNHEY and CDR2 is SVGEGT. The DNA of the CDR3 is TGTGCCAGCAGTTATAACCCAGGAAGAGGAAAAACTGAAGCTTTCTTT. It translates to CASSYNPGRGKTEAFF.

This chain links TRBV12-3 or TRBV12-4 with TRBJ2-1, with 8 nucleotides matching TRBD2. J lost 4 bases, V lost 7 bases, and 6 bases had no gene match. The CDR3 is made up of 14 amino acids. The CDR3 region is CASTVAGMYNEQFF. DNA for the CDR3: TGTGCCAGCACCGTAGCGGGAATGTACAATGAGCAGTTCTTC.

This clonotype was recorded at least ten times. DNA for the CDR3: TGCAGTGCAGACTCTGGGGCCAACGTCCTGACTTTC. Its protein product is CSADSGANVLTF. This chain uses TRBV20-1 with TRBJ2-6; D unresolved. The CDR3 has 12 amino acids. Germline V gene data show CDR1 as DFQATT and CDR2 as SNEGSKA (reference sequence). V shed 6 bases and J shed 0 bases, with 3 bases lying between them.

The genes are TRBV7-2 and TRBJ2-7, with 7 bases fitting TRBD1. This CDR3 spans 13 amino acids. CDR1 is SGHTA, CDR2 FQGNSA, per germline. V lost 10 bases and J lost 0; bases outside the gene matches: 6. In nucleotides, the CDR3 is TGTGCCAACTCCAGGGGGAACTCCTACGAGCAGTACTTC. Translation: CANSRGNSYEQYF.

This clonotype was seen a handful of times. CDR3 nucleotide sequence: TGTGCCAGCAGCTCGAGGACAGGGGGCCCCGGGGAGCTGTTTTTT. It is translated as CASSSRTGGPGELFF. The V and J genes are TRBV7-9 and TRBJ2-2; 11 bases are a match to TRBD1. Trimming cost V 4 bases and J 6 bases; bases outside gene matches: 4. The CDR3 has 15 residues. CDR1 SEHNR and CDR2 FQNEAQ come from the germline V gene (reference sequence). The full variable domain, completed using reference TRBV7-9 and TRBJ2-2, is DTGVSQNPRHKITKRGQNVTFRCDPISEHNRLYWYRQTLGQGPEFLTYFQNEAQLEKSRLLSDRFSAERPKGSFSTLEIQRTEQGDSAMYLCASSSRTGGPGELFFGEGSRLTVL.

This clonotype was counted at least ten times. The gene calls are TRBV7-3 and TRBJ2-3; D unresolved. CDR1 SGHTA and CDR2 FQGTGA come from the germline V gene. The V end was cut by 4 bases, the J end by 6 bases, with 5 bases between. The CDR3 extends over 11 amino acids. The CDR3: CASSYGDTQYF. The CDR3 nucleotides are TGTGCCAGCAGCTACGGTGATACGCAGTATTTT.

This clonotype has a count of ten or more. The chain carries TRBV6-1 and TRBJ1-1; the D gene is possibly TRBD1 (5 bases). The CDR3 totals 13 residues. CDR1 is MNHNS and CDR2 is SASEGT in the germline V gene. V was trimmed by 10 bases and J by 5 bases, leaving 17 bases between them. The CDR3 region has the DNA TGTGCCACATTGTCAGGGATTCGGACTGAAGCTTTCTTT. Translated, it gives CATLSGIRTEAFF.

The chain links TRBV5-1 to TRBJ1-1; the D gene is possibly TRBD1 (6 bases). The CDR3 covers 14 residues. CDR1 and CDR2 from the germline V gene are SGHRS and YFSETQ. V was clipped by 4 bases and J by 2 bases, with 12 bases between them. The CDR3 DNA sequence: TGCGCCAGCAGCCCCGGGACACCCAACACTGAAGCTTTCTTT. This sequence encodes CASSPGTPNTEAFF.

The chain couples TRBV20-1 to TRBJ1-5, with D uncertain. The CDR3 covers 13 residues. Germline V gene lookup returns CDR1 DFQATT and CDR2 SNEGSKA (reference sequence). V gave up 4 bases and J gave up 4 bases, with 11 bases separating them. In nucleotides, the CDR3 is TGCAGTGCTATGGGGAATCGTAATCAGCCCCAGCATTTT. Protein: CSAMGNRNQPQHF.

This clonotype was counted between two and nine times. The chain couples TRBV4-2 to TRBJ2-1, with 7 bases fitting TRBD1. Looked up from germline, CDR1 is LGHNA and CDR2 is YNFKEQ. The length of the CDR3 is 17 residues. V was pared by 0 bases and J by 2 bases, with 7 bases of the junction left unmatched. The CDR3, as DNA: TGTGCCAGCAGCCAAGATCCCCAGGGGGTGCCCTACAATGAGCAGTTCTTC. It encodes CASSQDPQGVPYNEQFF.